One sample yielded the 22 T cell receptor beta chains listed below, sequenced in a study of blood T cell repertoires in COVID-19. Data came from immunoSEQ multiplex PCR; TCRdb stores just in-frame clones and leaves some out. The sample carries about 140,000 clones, about 70% recorded once. The sample taken for sequencing was peripheral blood. The receptors here all came from a man older than 75 with acute or convalescent COVID-19.

The V gene is TRBV5-4, the J gene TRBJ1-4; perhaps TRBD1 as D (6 bases). From germline, CDR1 is SGHNT and CDR2 YYREEE (reference sequence). V was pared by 1 base and J by 7 bases, with 11 bases between. CDR3 length: 14 amino acids. The CDR3 loop is CASSLQGLSEKLFF. The CDR3 DNA is TGTGCCAGCAGCTTGCAGGGGCTGAGTGAAAAACTGTTTTTT.

The chain has TRBV18 and TRBJ1-2; a possible D gene is TRBD1 (6 bases). Germline CDR1 and CDR2: KGHSH and LQKENI. The CDR3 is 14 residues long. Trimming shortened V by 6 bases and J by 7 bases, and 18 bases separated the two germline ends. CDR3 sequence: CASSLAGDAGGYTF. In DNA form, the CDR3 reads TGTGCCAGCTCGCTGGCAGGGGACGCAGGTGGCTACACCTTC.

J is TRBJ2-1 and V is TRBV28, with 7 positions matching TRBD2. Trimming took 5 bases from V and 6 from J; bases not matched to a gene: 7. From germline, CDR1 is MDHEN and CDR2 SYDVKM. CDR3 length equals 14 residues. The DNA for the CDR3 is TGTGCCAGCAGTACCCAGACGGGGGGCAATGAGCAGTTCTTC. Its protein product is CASSTQTGGNEQFF.

This rearrangement joins TRBV14 to TRBJ1-4, with D possibly matching TRBD1 (6 bases). In germline, CDR1 is SGHDN, CDR2 FVKESK. Trimming cost V 3 bases and J 4 bases, with 12 bases left between them. The CDR3 consists of 15 residues. In DNA, the CDR3 is TGTGCCAGCAGCCACAGGGGAGCCGATAATGAAAAACTGTTTTTT. Protein product: CASSHRGADNEKLFF.

The chain couples TRBV11-2 to TRBJ2-2; no clear D gene. CDR1 SGHAT and CDR2 FQNNGV come from the germline V gene. The CDR3 consists of 14 residues. V lost 5 bases and J lost 1, with 8 bases in between. The CDR3 loop is CASSPTLNTGELFF. The DNA of the CDR3 is TGTGCCAGCAGCCCTACCCTGAACACCGGGGAGCTGTTTTTT.

This clone is a singleton in its sample. The chain employs TRBV27 and TRBJ2-7; perhaps TRBD2 as D (6 bases). This CDR3 spans 14 amino acids. Trimming stripped 5 bases from V and 1 base from J, with 12 bases between. Germline CDR1 is MNHEY and CDR2 is SMNVEV (reference sequence). CDR3 amino acids: CASSRRAPSYEQYF. For the CDR3, the DNA is TGTGCCAGCAGTCGGAGGGCCCCATCCTACGAGCAGTACTTC.

The rearrangement links TRBV10-1 to TRBJ1-6, with TRBD1 as a possible D gene (5 bases). Germline CDR1 WNHNN, CDR2 SYGVQD (reference sequence). The CDR3 totals 18 residues. Trimming pared 7 bases from V and 0 bases from J, leaving 19 bases between. CDR3 sequence: CASIMGQHASSYNSPLHF. CDR3 nucleotides: TGCGCCAGCATCATGGGGCAGCACGCGAGCTCCTATAATTCACCCCTCCACTTT.

By sample fraction, this clone is medium-sized. The rearrangement uses TRBV7-2 and TRBJ1-2; TRBD1 aligns across 9 bases. The CDR3 spans 17 residues. J gave up 6 bases and V 1 base, and 12 bases lay outside the gene matches. Germline V gene data show CDR1 as SGHTA and CDR2 as FQGNSA. The CDR3 DNA reads as TGTGCCAGCAGCTTAGTTCGAGGGGTGGGACAGGGCAATGGCTACACCTTC. Translation gives CASSLVRGVGQGNGYTF.

The sample holds a few counts of this clone. The rearrangement joins TRBV5-4 to TRBJ1-1, with TRBD1 identical over 10 bases. Per germline, CDR1 SGHNT and CDR2 YYREEE (reference sequence). The CDR3 consists of 13 residues. The V gene end was trimmed by 5 bases and the J gene end by 7 bases; junction bases not matched to a gene: 5. This CDR3 is CASRDGTGVEAFF. DNA of the CDR3: TGTGCCAGCAGAGATGGGACAGGGGTTGAAGCTTTCTTT. Filled out from reference TRBV5-4 and TRBJ1-1, the complete variable domain reads ETGVTQSPTHLIKTRGQQVTLRCSSQSGHNTVSWYQQALGQGPQFIFQYYREEENGRGNFPPRFSGLQFPNYSSELNVNALELDDSALYLCASRDGTGVEAFFGQGTRLTVV.

CDR3 loop: CASSPDGQGGTDTQYF. CDR3 nucleotides: TGCGCCAGCAGCCCCGATGGACAGGGCGGCACAGATACGCAGTATTTT. The V call is TRBV4-1, the J call TRBJ2-3; 8 nucleotides align to TRBD1. The germline gives CDR1 MGHRA, CDR2 YSYEKL. This CDR3 comprises 16 residues. J gave up 1 base and V 4 bases, and 7 bases lay outside the gene matches.

The V gene is TRBV7-8, the J gene TRBJ1-2; 10 bases fit TRBD1. The J segment lost 6 bases and the V segment lost 5 bases, leaving 3 bases of the junction unmatched. CDR1 and CDR2 (germline): SGHVS, FQNEAQ. This CDR3 has 13 residues. The CDR3 DNA reads as TGTGCCAGCAGCCGACAGGGGGCAGATGGCTACACCTTC. This encodes CASSRQGADGYTF.

This chain links TRBV5-1 with TRBJ2-6; D unclear. The CDR3 totals 15 residues. Trimming cost V 4 bases and J 0 bases, with 8 bases left between them. Germline assignment: CDR1 SGHRS and CDR2 YFSETQ. This CDR3 reads CASSPPSSGANVLTF. In nucleotides, the CDR3 is TGCGCCAGCAGCCCCCCCAGCTCTGGGGCCAACGTCCTGACTTTC.

The chain recombines TRBV28 with TRBJ2-7; TRBD2 matches at 7 bases. Germline V lookup: CDR1 MDHEN, CDR2 SYDVKM. Unmatched junction bases numbered 8, after V lost 3 bases and J lost 3 bases. This CDR3 is 15 amino acids long. DNA for the CDR3: TGTGCCAGCAGTTTGGGGGGGGACGGGGACTACGAGCAGTACTTC. It is translated as CASSLGGDGDYEQYF.

J is TRBJ2-3 and V is TRBV28; possible D gene TRBD1, 5 bases. The V gene lost 2 bases and the J gene lost 3 bases, with 12 bases spanning the gap. The germline V gene encodes CDR1 MDHEN and CDR2 SYDVKM. The CDR3 totals 15 residues. The DNA of the CDR3 is TGTGCCAGCAGTTTAGGTCGCAGGGCTACAGATACGCAGTATTTT. Translation: CASSLGRRATDTQYF.

V and J are TRBV27 and TRBJ1-2, with 8 bases aligning to TRBD1. The trim removed 7 bases at V and 6 bases at J, leaving 13 bases unmatched. There are 15 residues in the CDR3. Germline V CDR1 and CDR2: MNHEY, SMNVEV (reference sequence). The CDR3 spells CASTFTTGEIDGYTF. CDR3 coding DNA: TGTGCCAGCACCTTTACGACAGGGGAAATTGATGGCTACACCTTC.

The chain is built from TRBV30 and TRBJ2-2; maybe TRBD1 (6 bases). The CDR3 has 13 amino acids. Germline CDR1 GTSNPN, CDR2 SVGIG (reference sequence). V dropped 5 bases and J dropped 6 bases, with 13 bases sitting between them. In nucleotides, the CDR3 is TGTGCCTGGCGGGACAACCCCGCCGGGGAGCTGTTTTTT. It translates to CAWRDNPAGELFF.

The chain couples TRBV6-5 to TRBJ2-5; TRBD2 might be the D (5 bases). Looked up from germline, CDR1 is MNHEY and CDR2 is SVGAGI. This CDR3 region has 14 residues. With 4 bases removed from V and 1 base from J, the gap between germline ends came to 10 bases. The CDR3 coding sequence is TGTGCCAGCAGTTTCGAGGGTGGCCAAGAGACCCAGTACTTC. Encoded protein: CASSFEGGQETQYF.

The gene calls are TRBV6-6 and TRBJ2-6; D not resolved. Germline CDR1 and CDR2: MNHNY and SVGAGI (reference sequence). This CDR3 comprises 13 residues. Trimming cost V 6 bases and J 4 bases, with 7 bases left between them. CDR3 residues: CASSPVGANVLTF. The CDR3 nucleotides are TGTGCCAGCAGCCCAGTAGGGGCCAACGTCCTGACTTTC.

The rearrangement joins TRBV1 to TRBJ1-1. TRBV1 is a pseudogene segment. This CDR3 is 15 amino acids long. This CDR3 reads CTSSRDRGWDTEAFF. CDR3 DNA: TGCACCAGCAGCCGGGACCGGGGGTGGGACACTGAAGCTTTCTTT.

This chain links TRBV19 with TRBJ2-5; D unclear. The V gene lost 4 bases and the J gene lost 2 bases, with 14 bases spanning the gap. The CDR3 sequence is 15 residues long. The germline CDR1 and CDR2 sequences are LNHDA and SQIVND (reference sequence). CDR3 residues: CASSSRHFSQETQYF. CDR3 coding DNA: TGTGCCAGTAGTAGTCGACACTTCTCTCAAGAGACCCAGTACTTC.

This clone was picked up one time. The chain carries TRBV15 and TRBJ1-3, with a tentative D call TRBD1 (6 bases). In germline, CDR1 is LNHNV, CDR2 YYDKDF (reference sequence). The CDR3 is 16 residues long. Trimming stripped 0 bases from V and 3 bases from J, with 12 bases between. CDR3 nucleotides: TGTGCCACCAGCAGAGACCTGGGGGCAGGTGGAAACACCATATATTTT. Its translation is CATSRDLGAGGNTIYF.

The rearrangement links TRBV19 to TRBJ2-4, with 10 bases that match TRBD1. The germline V gene encodes CDR1 LNHDA and CDR2 SQIVND (reference sequence). The V gene end was trimmed by 5 bases and the J gene end by 7 bases; junction bases not matched to a gene: 8. CDR3 size: 15 residues. Written as DNA, the CDR3 is TGTGCCAGTAGTCCGACAGGGGGCGCGAGGAACATTCAGTACTTC. It yields the protein CASSPTGGARNIQYF.